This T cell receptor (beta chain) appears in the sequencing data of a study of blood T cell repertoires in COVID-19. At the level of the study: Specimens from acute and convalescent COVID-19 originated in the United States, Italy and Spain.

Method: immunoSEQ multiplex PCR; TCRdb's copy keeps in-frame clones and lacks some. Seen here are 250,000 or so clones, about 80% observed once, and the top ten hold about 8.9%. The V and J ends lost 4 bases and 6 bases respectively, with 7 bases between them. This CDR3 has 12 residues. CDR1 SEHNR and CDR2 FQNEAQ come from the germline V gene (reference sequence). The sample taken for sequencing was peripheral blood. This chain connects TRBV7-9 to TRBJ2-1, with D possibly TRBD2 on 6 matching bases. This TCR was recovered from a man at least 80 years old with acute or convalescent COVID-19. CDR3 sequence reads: CASSWDFNEQFF. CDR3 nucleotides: TGTGCCAGCAGCTGGGACTTCAATGAGCAGTTCTTC.